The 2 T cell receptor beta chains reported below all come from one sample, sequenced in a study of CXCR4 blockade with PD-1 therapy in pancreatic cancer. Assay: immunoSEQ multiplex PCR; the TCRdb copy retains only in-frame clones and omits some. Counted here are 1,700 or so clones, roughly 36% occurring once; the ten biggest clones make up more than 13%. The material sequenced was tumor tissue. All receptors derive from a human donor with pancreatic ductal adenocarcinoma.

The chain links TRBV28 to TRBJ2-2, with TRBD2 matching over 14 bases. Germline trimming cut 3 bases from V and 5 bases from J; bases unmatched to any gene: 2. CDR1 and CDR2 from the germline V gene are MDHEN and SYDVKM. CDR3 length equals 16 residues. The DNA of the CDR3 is TGTGCCAGCAGTTTGAGACTAGCGGGAGGGACCGGGGAGCTGTTTTTT. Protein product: CASSLRLAGGTGELFF. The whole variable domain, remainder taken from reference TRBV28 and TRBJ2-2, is DVKVTQSSRYLVKRTGEKVFLECVQDMDHENMFWYRQDPGLGLRLIYFSYDVKMKEKGDIPEGYSVSREKKERFSLILESASTNQTSMYLCASSLRLAGGTGELFFGEGSRLTVL.

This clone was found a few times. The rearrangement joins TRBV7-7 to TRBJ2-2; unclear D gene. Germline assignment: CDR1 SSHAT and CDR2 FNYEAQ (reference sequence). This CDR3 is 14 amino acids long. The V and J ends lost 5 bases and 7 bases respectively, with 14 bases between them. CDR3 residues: CASSQDRAGGELFF. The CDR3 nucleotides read TGTGCCAGCAGCCAAGATAGGGCCGGCGGGGAGCTGTTTTTT.